The T cell receptor (beta chain) described here comes from a study of radiotherapy plus CTLA-4 blockade in lung cancer (dated by TCRdb to the late 2010s). About the full investigation: Among enrolled patients, around 20% had an objective response and roughly 30% reached disease control.

On the study overall, not on this receptor specifically: After treatment with radiotherapy and ipilimumab, TCR clones that came from tumors expanded in the peripheral blood. The strongest predictors of response, as reported, were early dynamic changes in blood T cell clones along with a rise in serum interferon-beta after radiation.

CDR1 is given as PRHDT and CDR2 as FYEKMQ, both from the germline V gene (reference sequence). The V end loses 4 bases and the J end loses 3 bases, and a stretch of 13 bases separates them. The CDR3 measures 15 amino acids from cysteine to phenylalanine. Of the read, only the CDR3 DNA is kept; its 45 bases are in frame from base 1. As to this clone: Its antigen remains unidentified. Per-base quality was not reported, and no clone a single base away is much larger than it.

The study evaluated CTLA-4 blockade (ipilimumab) given together with focal radiation therapy in patients who had chemo-refractory metastatic non-small-cell lung cancer. Libraries were made using the immunoSEQ multiplex PCR assay. Drawn from immuneACCESS, this table holds only the in-frame rearrangements with V and J called that TCRdb kept. Clones are partly lost; checked studies trace under half to an unresolved V gene and leave the rest unexplained. The sample table lists some 50,000 clones, under 85% of them with a count of one. 3.2% of the sample rests with the top ten. Recombination linked TRBV13 to TRBJ1-3; the D gene is possibly TRBD1, with 5 bases matching. The input for sequencing was peripheral blood, taken from a patient treated with radiotherapy plus ipilimumab. The receptor was isolated from a human donor with non-small cell lung cancer who had a partial response to radiotherapy plus ipilimumab. The nucleotides are TGTGCCAGCAGCTCCCCCCAGGGAGGTGGAAACACCATATATTTT. Its product reads: CASSSPQGGGNTIYF.